This passage covers 6 T cell receptor beta chains from one sample sequenced in a study of blood T cell repertoires in COVID-19. TCRdb keeps only in-frame clones here, not all; method: immunoSEQ multiplex PCR. The table has hundreds of thousands of clones, about 89% seen once. Sample: PBMCs or T cells enriched from blood (not recorded which). The receptors shown here come from a woman in her thirties or forties who had recovered from COVID-19.

The rearrangement uses TRBV3-1 (or the pseudogene TRBV3-2) and TRBJ2-5; weak D call: TRBD1 (6 bases). The CDR3 length is 14 residues. V gave up 6 bases and J gave up 5 bases, with 16 bases separating them. CDR1 is LGHDT and CDR2 is YNNKEL in the germline V gene (reference sequence). The CDR3 DNA sequence: TGTGCCAGCAGGGTAAGAGAGGGGGTCGAGACCCAGTACTTC. The encoded protein is CASRVREGVETQYF.

CDR3 residues: CASSQTVNTEAFF. CDR3 in DNA: TGCGCCAGCAGCCAAACGGTGAACACTGAAGCTTTCTTT. V gene TRBV4-3 combines with J gene TRBJ1-1; no firm D call. Germline CDR1 reads LGHNA; CDR2 reads YSLEER. V gave up 2 bases and J gave up 0 bases, with 4 bases separating them. The CDR3 length is 13 residues.

CDR3 in DNA: TGTGCCAGCAGCGTAGAGGCAGGGGGTGGCTATGGCTACACCTTC. Translating gives CASSVEAGGGYGYTF. The chain employs TRBV9 and TRBJ1-2; TRBD1 aligns across 7 bases. Trimming removed 0 bases from V and 4 bases from J; junction bases left unmatched: 6. In germline, CDR1 is SGDLS, CDR2 YYNGEE. The CDR3 sequence is 15 residues long.

This clone is a singleton in its sample. The chain employs TRBV29-1 and TRBJ2-1; TRBD1 matches 9 bases. CDR3 size: 13 residues. The junction had 7 bases not matched to a gene; V was cut back by 4 bases and J by 9 bases. From germline, CDR1 is SQVTM and CDR2 ANQGSEA. CDR3: CSVVETGGGEQFF. The CDR3 DNA reads as TGCAGCGTTGTGGAGACAGGGGGAGGTGAGCAGTTCTTC.

This sequence joins TRBV11-2 and TRBJ2-3; TRBD2 might be the D (7 bases). The V end was cut by 0 bases, the J end by 10 bases, with 14 bases between. The CDR3 has 14 residues. Germline CDR1 and CDR2: SGHAT and FQNNGV. The CDR3 sequence: CASSLDGGGRAQYF. The DNA of the CDR3 is TGTGCCAGCAGCTTAGATGGGGGGGGCCGTGCGCAGTATTTT.

The J gene is TRBJ2-5, the V gene TRBV24-1; the D gene is possibly TRBD2 (6 bases). The germline V gene has CDR1 KGHDR and CDR2 SFDVKD. Trimming removed 4 bases from V and 3 bases from J, with 11 bases in between. There are 14 residues in the CDR3. The CDR3 loop is CATSDPGLEETQYF. The DNA of the CDR3 is TGTGCCACCAGTGACCCGGGACTTGAAGAGACCCAGTACTTC.